One sample yielded the 25 T cell receptor beta chains listed below, sequenced in a study of patients and donors after allogeneic stem cell transplantation. TCRdb re-analysed the RT-PCR reads in MiXCR, keeping a single row per CDR3 protein. This sample has about 410,000 distinct CDR3 sequences; 16% occur once, and the top ten carry roughly 7.2%. Specimen: blood, either unsorted or a sorted T cell fraction (not recorded which). The source of these receptors is a human donor who was either an allogeneic HSCT recipient or a stem cell or donor lymphocyte infusion donor (not recorded which). It is not recorded whose cells these are; they may come from a transplant donor.

There are a few counts of this clonotype. V gene TRBV4-1 combines with J gene TRBJ2-1, with TRBD1 matching 10 bases. CDR1 and CDR2 (germline): MGHRA, YSYEKL. J was trimmed by 5 bases and V by 2 bases; bases with no gene match: 3. The CDR3 extends over 15 amino acids. Written as DNA, the CDR3 is TGCGCCAGCAGCCAACCGGGACAGGGGAACAATGAGCAGTTCTTC. This gives the protein CASSQPGQGNNEQFF.

This clonotype was seen a few times. The chain has TRBV4-3 and TRBJ2-3, with 10 bases that match TRBD1. Germline CDR1 LGHNA, CDR2 YSLEER. J was trimmed by 1 base and V by 2 bases; bases with no gene match: 6. This CDR3 spans 17 amino acids. CDR3 DNA sequence: TGCGCCAGCAGCCAATCAGGGGGGACAGGGGGCACAGATACGCAGTATTTT. Translation gives CASSQSGGTGGTDTQYF.

This clonotype was recorded many times. V gene TRBV4-2 combines with J gene TRBJ2-3; D gene ambiguous. Deletions cut 0 bases from V and 0 bases from J, with 7 bases between. There are 15 residues in the CDR3. From germline, CDR1 is LGHNA and CDR2 YNFKEQ. The CDR3 here is CASSQDGVSTDTQYF. The DNA for the CDR3 is TGTGCCAGCAGCCAAGATGGCGTCAGCACAGATACGCAGTATTTT.

At least ten counts were recorded for this clonotype. This chain links TRBV5-1 with TRBJ2-1; D is undetermined. Trimming removed 0 bases at V and 9 bases at J, with 19 bases between. The CDR3 length is 16 residues. In germline, CDR1 is SGHRS, CDR2 YFSETQ. The CDR3 coding sequence is TGCGCCAGCAGCTTGGATCCGGGTCGATTACCGGGTGAGCAGTTCTTC. Translation gives CASSLDPGRLPGEQFF. The variable domain in full, completed from reference TRBV5-1 and TRBJ2-1, reads KAGVTQTPRYLIKTRGQQVTLSCSPISGHRSVSWYQQTPGQGLQFLFEYFSETQRNKGNFPGRFSGRQFSNSRSEMNVSTLELGDSALYLCASSLDPGRLPGEQFFGPGTRLTVL.

This clonotype was counted at least ten times. V and J are TRBV12-3 or TRBV12-4 and TRBJ1-2; 12 bases agree with TRBD1. The CDR3 loop spans 14 amino acids. The ends lost 6 bases at V and 2 bases at J; junction bases unmatched: 1. CDR3 sequence: CASRGQGANYGYTF. The CDR3 bases are TGTGCCAGCAGGGGACAGGGGGCCAACTATGGCTACACCTTC.

The rearrangement uses TRBV6-1 and TRBJ1-2; perhaps TRBD1 as D (6 bases). Per the germline V gene, CDR1 is MNHNS and CDR2 is SASEGT. This CDR3 spans 15 amino acids. The germline V and J ends were trimmed by 6 bases and 3 bases, with 17 bases remaining between them. This CDR3 reads CASSPSGARYYGYTF. In DNA, the CDR3 is TGTGCCAGCAGCCCCTCGGGGGCCAGGTACTATGGCTACACCTTC.

This clonotype was counted only a few times. This chain uses TRBV4-1 with TRBJ2-5; D remains unclear. The length of the CDR3 is 14 residues. Trimming shortened V by 0 bases and J by 5 bases, and 10 bases separated the two germline ends. The germline V gene has CDR1 MGHRA and CDR2 YSYEKL. In DNA, the CDR3 is TGCGCCAGCAGCCAAGAGGCCAGTCTGGAGACCCAGTACTTC. Amino acids: CASSQEASLETQYF.

This chain links TRBV4-1 with TRBJ1-4, with 7 bases fitting TRBD1. The CDR3 has 15 amino acids. The junction had 7 bases not matched to a gene; V was cut back by 1 base and J by 8 bases. Germline V CDR1 and CDR2: MGHRA, YSYEKL. The CDR3 is CASSQAGGVGEKLFF. The CDR3 nucleotides are TGCGCCAGCAGCCAAGCAGGGGGAGTAGGGGAAAAACTGTTTTTT.

This clonotype was detected a few times. The gene calls are TRBV24-1 and TRBJ2-1; 9 nucleotides align to TRBD2. J gave up 9 bases and V 3 bases, and 8 bases lay outside the gene matches. The germline V gene has CDR1 KGHDR and CDR2 SFDVKD. This CDR3 is 15 amino acids long. This CDR3 reads CATSDSGRLGFEQFF. CDR3 DNA sequence: TGTGCCACCAGTGATAGCGGGAGGCTGGGATTTGAGCAGTTCTTC.

This clonotype was recorded a few times. Here the CDR3 DNA reads TGTGCCAGCAGTAAGGAAGGACACTACGAGCAGTACTTC. This sequence encodes CASSKEGHYEQYF. The chain employs TRBV7-9 and TRBJ2-7; D might be TRBD1 (5 bases). CDR3 length: 13 residues. Germline assignment: CDR1 SEHNR and CDR2 FQNEAQ (reference sequence). With 6 bases removed from V and 3 bases from J, the gap between germline ends came to 12 bases.

This clonotype was seen more than once but under ten times. CDR3 nucleotides: TGTGCCAGCAGCACCTACCCGGGTCCGGGGAAAGAGCAGTACTTC. Translated, it gives CASSTYPGPGKEQYF. V is TRBV4-2 and J is TRBJ2-7; D is possibly TRBD2 (5 bases). Trimming took 5 bases from V and 7 from J, leaving 21 bases between them. The CDR3 runs 15 residues. Germline-derived CDR1 and CDR2 are LGHNA and YNFKEQ.

The V and J genes are TRBV5-1 and TRBJ1-2; the D is unclear. Trimming removed 0 bases at V and 6 bases at J, with 12 bases between. In germline, CDR1 is SGHRS, CDR2 YFSETQ. The CDR3 consists of 14 residues. Here the CDR3 reads CASSLGRAVNGYTF. The CDR3 region has the DNA TGCGCCAGCAGCTTGGGACGCGCGGTCAATGGCTACACCTTC.

The chain links TRBV28 to TRBJ2-7; D is uncertain. CDR1 is MDHEN, CDR2 SYDVKM, per germline. The V end was cut by 7 bases, the J end by 3 bases, with 16 bases between. This CDR3 is 14 amino acids long. CDR3 sequence: CASTQAQKGYEQYF. The DNA of the CDR3 is TGTGCCAGCACCCAAGCACAGAAAGGCTACGAGCAGTACTTC.

This clonotype was found a few times. The V gene is TRBV29-1, the J gene TRBJ2-1; the D is unclear. V was cut by 2 bases and J by 8 bases, with 7 bases left in between. This CDR3 is built from 11 residues. Germline CDR1 reads SQVTM; CDR2 reads ANQGSEA. The CDR3 DNA is TGCAGCGTTGAAAGGGTGGATGAGCAGTTCTTC. It yields the protein CSVERVDEQFF.

The chain is built from TRBV12-3 or TRBV12-4 and TRBJ2-2, with 8 bases lining up with TRBD2. The CDR3 is made up of 13 amino acids. The J segment lost 5 bases and the V segment lost 6 bases, leaving 2 bases of the junction unmatched. CDR3 nucleotide sequence: TGTGCCAGCAGCAAGCGGGAGACCGGGGAGCTGTTTTTT. Its translation is CASSKRETGELFF.

This clonotype appeared many times. The chain is built from TRBV5-1 and TRBJ1-2; D gene uncertain. CDR1 and CDR2 (germline): SGHRS, YFSETQ. V was shortened by 0 bases and J by 1 base, with 16 bases between the two germline ends. There are 17 residues in the CDR3. CDR3 residues: CASSLGLSGFLNYGYTF. The CDR3 region has the DNA TGCGCCAGCAGCTTGGGCCTCAGCGGGTTCCTTAACTATGGCTACACCTTC.

The chain combines TRBV30 with TRBJ2-7; 9 nucleotides match TRBD1. Losses at the gene ends were 3 bases for V and 3 bases for J; bases not matched to a gene: 9. The CDR3 is 15 residues long. Germline V CDR1 and CDR2: GTSNPN, SVGIG (reference sequence). The CDR3: CAWSGVGQGGYEQYF. In DNA form, the CDR3 reads TGTGCCTGGAGCGGTGTGGGACAGGGAGGCTACGAGCAGTACTTC.

DNA of the CDR3: TGCGCCAGCAGCGGGCGAGGGAGCGGCTACACCTTC. The encoded protein is CASSGRGSGYTF. The rearrangement joins TRBV5-1 to TRBJ1-2; no clear D. Germline V gives CDR1 SGHRS, CDR2 YFSETQ. The germline V and J ends were trimmed by 4 bases and 8 bases, with 12 bases remaining between them. This CDR3 contains 12 residues.

V usage is TRBV6-2 or TRBV6-3 and J usage is TRBJ1-5; D is unclear. This CDR3 is built from 15 residues. The germline gives CDR1 MNHEY, CDR2 SVGEGT. V was pared by 2 bases and J by 5 bases, with 13 bases between. The CDR3 nucleotides are TGTGCCAGCAGTTACCTGGGGAGCGGGGATCAGCCCCAGCATTTT. Its translation: CASSYLGSGDQPQHF.

A few counts support this clonotype. This chain joins TRBV15 and TRBJ2-2; D tentatively reads TRBD1 or TRBD2 (5 bases each). CDR1 and CDR2 (germline): LNHNV, YYDKDF (reference sequence). Trimming cost V 0 bases and J 5 bases, with 16 bases left between them. The CDR3 has 17 amino acids. The CDR3 here is CATSREEAGWKTGELFF. The CDR3, as DNA: TGTGCCACCAGCAGAGAGGAGGCAGGGTGGAAAACCGGGGAGCTGTTTTTT.

The chain carries TRBV7-9 and TRBJ1-1; 11 nucleotides match TRBD1. The CDR3 is made up of 17 amino acids. The V segment lost 4 bases and the J segment 3 bases; nucleotides outside the gene matches: 10. CDR1 is SEHNR, CDR2 FQNEAQ, per germline (reference sequence). Here the CDR3 reads CASSSTDRGRLDTEAFF. CDR3 sequence (DNA): TGTGCCAGCAGCTCGACGGACAGGGGGCGCCTGGACACTGAAGCTTTCTTT.

This clonotype was detected a few times. The V gene is TRBV28, the J gene TRBJ2-5; D ambiguous. In germline, CDR1 is MDHEN, CDR2 SYDVKM. V shed 2 bases and J shed 1 base, with 14 bases lying between them. The CDR3 contains 16 residues. CDR3 nucleotide sequence: TGTGCCAGCAGTTTAGGTTCCAGGTCTAGCCAAGAGACCCAGTACTTC. This translates into CASSLGSRSSQETQYF.

The CDR3 bases are TGCAGTGCTAGACCATCAGGGGTTGTTCACACCGGGGAGCTGTTTTTT. It is translated as CSARPSGVVHTGELFF. This chain links TRBV20-1 with TRBJ2-2, with D perhaps TRBD1 (6 bases). The V and J ends lost 2 bases and 3 bases respectively, with 16 bases between them. This CDR3 region has 16 residues. Germline CDR1 and CDR2: DFQATT and SNEGSKA (reference sequence).

The chain joins TRBV7-8 to TRBJ2-5, with D perhaps TRBD1 or TRBD2 (5 bases each). Germline values: CDR1 SGHVS, CDR2 FQNEAQ. The CDR3 spans 15 residues. V was cut by 2 bases and J by 5 bases, with 15 bases left in between. CDR3 loop: CASSLYGAVGETQYF. The CDR3 DNA reads as TGTGCCAGCAGCTTATACGGGGCAGTTGGGGAGACCCAGTACTTC.

CDR3 bases: TGCGCCAGCAGCCAAGAAGGGGCGGGGGAGACCCAGTACTTC. It translates to CASSQEGAGETQYF. The J gene is TRBJ2-5, the V gene TRBV4-3; the D gene is possibly TRBD2 (6 bases). CDR1 and CDR2 from the germline V gene are LGHNA and YSLEER. This CDR3 contains 14 residues. V lost 0 bases and J lost 5, with 10 bases in between.